This T cell receptor (beta chain) was sequenced in a study of OX40 agonist ivuxolimab in advanced cancers. People who had autoimmune disease history or systemic immunosuppression were excluded. Between the trimmed V and J ends, which lost 8 bases and 4 bases, there was a span of 15 bases. The CDR3 is 13 residues long. The germline CDR1 and CDR2 sequences are GTSNPN and SVGIG (reference sequence). Points from the study as a whole: At 0.1 to 3.0 mg/kg, clonal expansion of CD4+ and CD8+ blood T cells had occurred by week 6.

Concerning this clone itself: Antigen unknown.

Data came from immunoSEQ multiplex PCR; TCRdb stores just in-frame clones and leaves some out. The sample records some 66,000 clones, 60% to 80% being singletons. The source is an adult with an advanced solid tumor such as melanoma, head and neck, liver or kidney cancer. V and J are TRBV30 and TRBJ2-1; the D is unclear. Sequencing was performed on CD4+ or CD8+ T cells sorted from blood, taken in a trial of the OX40 agonist ivuxolimab. CDR3 protein: CAQHGQRYNEQFF. DNA of the CDR3: TGTGCCCAGCATGGTCAAAGGTACAATGAGCAGTTCTTC.